A selection of T cell receptor beta chains follows, all from one sample in a study of cytomegalovirus exposure and HLA in healthy donors. Here immunoSEQ multiplex PCR was the method, and the copy in TCRdb shows in-frame clones only, minus some. The sample lists about 160,000 clones; around nine tenths were seen once. Sequenced input: PBMCs. These receptor sequences come from a woman between 18 and 29 years old in good health and CMV-seronegative. CDR3s include the opening cysteine and the closing phenylalanine or tryptophan. The order of the fields is D gene, J gene, clone size, V gene, CDR3 DNA, CDR3 protein. D genes are given only for firm matches. Size is omitted from some rows. Given values are once, few, many or a class for expanded clones.

.,TRBJ2-1,.,TRBV9,TGTGCCAGCAGCGTAGCTACGGGGAAGCAGTTCTTC,CASSVATGKQFF
.,TRBJ1-1,.,TRBV11-1,TGTGCCAGCAGCTTAGGGCAGGGCGGAACTGAAGCTTTCTTT,CASSLGQGGTEAFF
.,TRBJ1-1,.,TRBV5-1,TGCGCCAGCAGCTTGGGACAGCAGCCAGAAGCTTTCTTT,CASSLGQQPEAFF
TRBD1,TRBJ2-7,.,TRBV6-1,TGTGCCAGCATTGACAGGGGCGCAAGCTCCTACGAGCAGTACTTC,CASIDRGASSYEQYF
.,TRBJ2-5,.,TRBV2,TGTGCCAGCAGTGTAGAGGGCTCCCCGTACTTC,CASSVEGSPYF
.,TRBJ2-1,.,TRBV7-3,TGTGCCAGCAATTTGAACGGGGGGCTTTACAATGAGCAGTTCTTC,CASNLNGGLYNEQFF
TRBD2,TRBJ2-1,.,TRBV10-1,TGCGCCAGCAGTGAGTCTGGACTAGCGGGAGGCTCCTACAATGAGCAGTTCTTC,CASSESGLAGGSYNEQFF
.,TRBJ1-5,.,TRBV15,TGTGCCACCAGCCAATACGGGCAGCCCCAGCATTTT,CATSQYGQPQHF
.,TRBJ2-2,.,TRBV30,TGTGCCTGGAGGCCAGGGTACACCGGGGAGCTGTTTTTT,CAWRPGYTGELFF
.,TRBJ2-7,.,TRBV27,TGTGCCAGCAGTTTGTCCAGGCCCAACTACGAGCAGTACTTC,CASSLSRPNYEQYF
.,TRBJ2-3,.,TRBV4-3,TGCGCCAGCAGCCAAGAACCGGTCACAGGGACGCAGTATTTT,CASSQEPVTGTQYF
TRBD1,TRBJ2-7,.,TRBV10-3,TGTGCCATCAGTGACCCTGGACAGGGGACCTACGAGCAGTACTTC,CAISDPGQGTYEQYF
TRBD1,TRBJ1-2,.,TRBV9,TGTGCCAGCAGCGTAGGTCCGGGACAGAAAGGCTACACCTTC,CASSVGPGQKGYTF
.,TRBJ1-2,.,TRBV7-9,TGTGCCAGCAGCTCCGTTCACAGGGTCCTACCTAACTATGGCTACACCTTC,CASSSVHRVLPNYGYTF
TRBD2,TRBJ2-7,.,TRBV5-1,TGCGCCAGCACCTACTTGGGGGGGTTGGACGAGCAGTACTTC,CASTYLGGLDEQYF
.,TRBJ1-1,.,TRBV11-3,TGTGCCAGCAGCTTAGGAACAGGAACTGAAGCTTTCTTT,CASSLGTGTEAFF
.,TRBJ1-6,.,TRBV9,TGTGCCAGCAGCGTAGATAATAGCCCCTCCAATTCACCCCTCCACTTT,CASSVDNSPSNSPLHF
TRBD1,TRBJ1-2,.,TRBV4-1,TGCGCCAGCAGCCAACCGGACAGGGAATATGGCTACACCTTC,CASSQPDREYGYTF
TRBD2,TRBJ2-5,once,TRBV11-2,TGTGCCAGCAGCTCCCCCGGGCGGGGGCAAGAGACCCAGTACTTC,CASSSPGRGQETQYF
.,TRBJ2-5,.,TRBV19,TGTGCCAGTAGGTCCGGGGAGACCCAGTACTTC,CASRSGETQYF
.,TRBJ2-7,.,TRBV6-5,TGTGCCAGCAGTTACGGGGGCAGATCCTACGAGCAGTACTTC,CASSYGGRSYEQYF
.,TRBJ2-1,.,TRBV5-1,TGCGCCAGCAGCACGGAGGGGGCAGGTTACAATGAGCAGTTCTTC,CASSTEGAGYNEQFF
.,TRBJ2-3,.,TRBV11-2,TGTGCCAGCAGCTTGAGGAGGGCCCCAGATACGCAGTATTTT,CASSLRRAPDTQYF
TRBD1,TRBJ1-5,once,TRBV6-1,TGTGCCAGCAGTGAATGGGACAGGGGCAATCAGCCCCAGCATTTT,CASSEWDRGNQPQHF
.,TRBJ2-7,.,TRBV7-9,TGTGCCAGCAGCCTTTTAGGGGGGGTCGGTGACGAGCAGTACTTC,CASSLLGGVGDEQYF
.,TRBJ2-3,.,TRBV7-2,TGTGCCAGCAGCTTAGCGACTGATCGCACAGATACGCAGTATTTT,CASSLATDRTDTQYF
.,TRBJ2-3,.,TRBV2,TGTGCCAGCGGACGGGACTTCAGCACAGATACGCAGTATTTT,CASGRDFSTDTQYF
.,TRBJ1-1,.,TRBV9,TGTGCCAGCAGCGTAGAGGGAGGGACCGCTTTCTTT,CASSVEGGTAFF
.,TRBJ1-1,.,TRBV2,TGTGCCAGCAGTGAAACAGGAGCTGAAGCTTTCTTT,CASSETGAEAFF
.,TRBJ2-6,few,TRBV19,TGTGCCAGTAACAGCGGAGGGTCCGGGGCCAACGTCCTGACTTTC,CASNSGGSGANVLTF
TRBD1,TRBJ1-3,.,TRBV4-1,TGCGCCAGCAGCCAGCGCCGGACAGGGGTTCTCAACACCATATATTTT,CASSQRRTGVLNTIYF
TRBD1,TRBJ1-1,.,TRBV6-5,TGTGCCAGCAGGGGACAGCCGTTCACTGAAGCTTTCTTT,CASRGQPFTEAFF
.,TRBJ1-1,.,TRBV29-1,TGCAGCGTTGATTCGGTTATGAACACTGAAGCTTTCTTT,CSVDSVMNTEAFF
.,TRBJ2-7,.,TRBV15,TGTGCCACCAGCCCCGAGGGACTCTACGAGCAGTACTTC,CATSPEGLYEQYF
.,TRBJ2-3,.,TRBV10-1,TGCGCCAGCAGTTCCTCGAGGGGGAGCACAGATACGCAGTATTTT,CASSSSRGSTDTQYF
.,TRBJ1-1,few,TRBV4-1,TGCGCCAGCAGCCAAGTCTGGGGGCCCACTGAAGCTTTCTTT,CASSQVWGPTEAFF
.,TRBJ1-2,.,TRBV19,TGTGCCAGTAGTATAACAACGTACTATGGCTACACCTTC,CASSITTYYGYTF
.,TRBJ2-1,.,TRBV7-3,TGTGCCAGCAGCTTAAATGTACTGGCGGGTGTCAATGAGCAGTTCTTC,CASSLNVLAGVNEQFF
.,TRBJ1-2,.,TRBV6-5,TGTGCCAGCAGACCGCCGACAGGATCCGTCTATGGCTACACCTTC,CASRPPTGSVYGYTF
TRBD2,TRBJ2-7,.,TRBV4-3,TGCGCCAGCAGCCAAGATGGGCGGGAGGGCTACGAGCAGTACTTC,CASSQDGREGYEQYF
.,TRBJ2-3,.,TRBV2,TGTGCCAGATCATCGGGTAGTTGGGATACGCAGTATTTT,CARSSGSWDTQYF
.,TRBJ2-7,.,TRBV11-2,TGTGCCAGCAGCTTAGGAGTGGGGAGCGAGCAGTACTTC,CASSLGVGSEQYF
.,TRBJ2-7,.,TRBV29-1,TGCAGCGTTGAGGGAGACGAGCAGTACTTC,CSVEGDEQYF
TRBD2,TRBJ2-5,.,TRBV18,TGTGCCAGCTCTCCCTTGACTAGCGGGAGCGGAGAGACCCAGTACTTC,CASSPLTSGSGETQYF
.,TRBJ2-7,.,TRBV4-3,TGCGCCAGCAGCCAAGGCGTCGAGCAGTACTTC,CASSQGVEQYF
.,TRBJ2-1,.,TRBV7-8,TGTGCCAGCAGCCATCTCCTCGGGAGCTCCTACAATGAGCAGTTCTTC,CASSHLLGSSYNEQFF
TRBD2,TRBJ2-1,.,TRBV5-1,TGCGCCAGCAGGATGATAGCGGGGCCCTCCTACAATGAGCAGTTCTTC,CASRMIAGPSYNEQFF
.,TRBJ1-5,.,TRBV12-5,TGTGCTAGTGGTTCCATTCTGAGCGGGCGGGAGATGAGCAATCAGCCCCAGCATTTT,CASGSILSGREMSNQPQHF
.,TRBJ2-5,.,TRBV6-1,TGTGCCAGCACGGCGGGAATTATACAAGAGACCCAGTACTTC,CASTAGIIQETQYF
.,TRBJ1-4,few,TRBV2,TGTGCCAGCAGTGATGGGCAATTTAATGAAAAACTGTTTTTT,CASSDGQFNEKLFF
.,TRBJ2-1,.,TRBV28,TGTGCCAGCAGTTTGGGCAGCATAGGCAATGAGCAGTTCTTC,CASSLGSIGNEQFF
.,TRBJ1-1,.,TRBV5-4,TGTGCCAGCAGCCCCACTAATAATAACTTGAACACTGAAGCTTTCTTT,CASSPTNNNLNTEAFF
.,TRBJ2-7,few,TRBV5-1,TGCGCCAGCAGCTTATCCCAGGGGTACGAGCAGTACTTC,CASSLSQGYEQYF